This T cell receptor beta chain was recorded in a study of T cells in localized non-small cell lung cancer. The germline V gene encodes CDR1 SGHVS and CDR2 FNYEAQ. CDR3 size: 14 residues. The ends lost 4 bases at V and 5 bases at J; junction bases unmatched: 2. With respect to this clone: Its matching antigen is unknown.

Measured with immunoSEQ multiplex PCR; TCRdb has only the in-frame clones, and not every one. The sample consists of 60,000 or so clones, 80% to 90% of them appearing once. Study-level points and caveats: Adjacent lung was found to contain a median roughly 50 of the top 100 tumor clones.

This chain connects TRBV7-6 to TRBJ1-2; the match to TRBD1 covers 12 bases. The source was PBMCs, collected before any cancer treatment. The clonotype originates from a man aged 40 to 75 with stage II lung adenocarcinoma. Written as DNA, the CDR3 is TGTGCCAGCAGCTCGGGACAGGGGGCATATGGCTACACCTTC. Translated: CASSSGQGAYGYTF.